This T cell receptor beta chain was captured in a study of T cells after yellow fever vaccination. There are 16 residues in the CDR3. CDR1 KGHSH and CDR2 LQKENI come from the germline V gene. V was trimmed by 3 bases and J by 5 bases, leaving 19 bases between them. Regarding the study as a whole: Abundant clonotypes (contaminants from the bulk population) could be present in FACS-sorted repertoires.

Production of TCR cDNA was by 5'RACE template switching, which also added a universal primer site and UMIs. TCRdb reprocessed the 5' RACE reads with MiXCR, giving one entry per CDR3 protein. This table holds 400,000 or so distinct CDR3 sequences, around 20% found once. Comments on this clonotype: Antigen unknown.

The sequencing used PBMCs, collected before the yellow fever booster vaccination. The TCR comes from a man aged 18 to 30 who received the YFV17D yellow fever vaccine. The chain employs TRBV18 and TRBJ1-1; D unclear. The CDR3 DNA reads TGTGCCAGCTCACCCAAGGTGGACCCCGCGGGTACTGAAGCTTTCTTT. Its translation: CASSPKVDPAGTEAFF.